This T cell receptor (beta chain) stems from a study of cytomegalovirus exposure and HLA in healthy donors. Study findings and constraints: Presence/absence analysis assumed near-uniform sequencing depth across donors.

Germline loops: CDR1 MGHRA, CDR2 YSYEKL. Deletions cut 0 bases from V and 3 bases from J, with 12 bases between. CDR3 length equals 15 residues. A multiplex PCR was run with 60 Vbeta primers and 13 Jbeta primers. Profiling relied on immunoSEQ multiplex PCR, and the TCRdb table lists in-frame clones only, not all of them. The sample's table shows 170,000 or so clones. Remarks on this clone: Its target is not known.

The sequence was obtained from a man aged 25 to 45 in good health and CMV-seronegative. Specimen: PBMCs. The gene calls are TRBV4-1 and TRBJ2-7; the D is unclear. The chain's CDR3 is CASSQENSPYYEQYF. CDR3 bases: TGCGCCAGCAGCCAAGAGAACTCCCCGTACTACGAGCAGTACTTC.